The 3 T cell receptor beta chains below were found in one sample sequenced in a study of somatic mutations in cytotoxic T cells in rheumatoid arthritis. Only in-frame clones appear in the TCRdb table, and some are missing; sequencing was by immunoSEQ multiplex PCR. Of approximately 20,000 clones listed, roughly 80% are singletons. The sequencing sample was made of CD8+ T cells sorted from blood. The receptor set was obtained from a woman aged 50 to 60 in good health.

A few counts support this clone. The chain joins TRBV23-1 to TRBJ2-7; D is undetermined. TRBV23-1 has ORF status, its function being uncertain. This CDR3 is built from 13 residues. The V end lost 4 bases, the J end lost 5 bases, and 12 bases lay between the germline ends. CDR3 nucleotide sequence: TGCGCCAGCAGTCTACGGATCTGGAACGAGCAGTACTTC. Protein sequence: CASSLRIWNEQYF.

CDR3 sequence (DNA): TGTGCCAGCAGCGACACATCGAGGGGGGACACAGATACGCAGTATTTT. This encodes CASSDTSRGDTDTQYF. The chain has TRBV11-2 and TRBJ2-3; D is perhaps TRBD1 or TRBD2 (6 bases each). The V end lost 5 bases, the J end lost 2 bases, and 17 bases lay between the germline ends. The germline gives CDR1 SGHAT, CDR2 FQNNGV. There are 16 residues in the CDR3.

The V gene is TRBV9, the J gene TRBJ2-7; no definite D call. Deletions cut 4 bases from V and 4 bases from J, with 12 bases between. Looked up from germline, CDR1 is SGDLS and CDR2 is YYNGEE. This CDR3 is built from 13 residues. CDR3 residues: CASSPKWGYEQYF. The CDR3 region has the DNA TGTGCCAGCAGCCCGAAGTGGGGATACGAGCAGTACTTC.